The rows below give T cell receptor beta chains drawn from one sample of a study of liver allograft versus peripheral blood T cells. MiXCR, run by TCRdb on the reads, gives a single entry per CDR3 protein. The table records about 10,000 distinct CDR3 sequences, 19% of them present only once. The receptors shown here come from a human patient who had a liver transplant. T cells may partly derive from the graft donor. Each CDR3 is given with its conserved first and last residue. D genes are given only for firm matches. Size is stated for part of the rows, as once, few or many counts, or as a class when the clone is expanded.

clone size | D gene | J gene | V gene | CDR3 DNA | CDR3 protein
medium-sized | NA | TRBJ2-2 | TRBV29-1 | TGCAGCGTTGATCAGGGGGGAACCGGGGAGCTGTTTTTT | CSVDQGGTGELFF
NA | TRBD1 | TRBJ2-7 | TRBV7-9 | TGTGCCAGCAGCCAGGGACAGGGGTTCCCCTACGAGCAGTACTTC | CASSQGQGFPYEQYF
many | NA | TRBJ1-5 | TRBV6-1 | TGTGCCAGCAGTGCGGGGTCTGGCAATCAGCCCCAGCATTTT | CASSAGSGNQPQHF
few | TRBD2 | TRBJ2-5 | TRBV28 | TGTGCCAGCAGTTTACGGGGGGTAACTGTCCAAGAGACCCAGTACTTC | CASSLRGVTVQETQYF
medium-sized | NA | TRBJ2-6 | TRBV10-2 | TGCGCCAGCAGTGAGGCCGGGGTCTCTGGGGCCAACGTCCTGACTTTC | CASSEAGVSGANVLTF
NA | TRBD1 | TRBJ2-5 | TRBV18 | TGTGCCAGCTCACCCACACAGGGGTGGGAGCAAGAGACCCAGTACTTC | CASSPTQGWEQETQYF
medium-sized | TRBD1 | TRBJ1-1 | TRBV15 | TGTGCCACCAGCAGAGCTGGGACAGGGGCCACTGAAGCTTTCTTT | CATSRAGTGATEAFF
NA | NA | TRBJ2-3 | TRBV3-1 | TGTGCCAGCAGCCTCTGGCGGGGCACGCAGTATTTT | CASSLWRGTQYF
NA | NA | TRBJ1-5 | TRBV19 | TGTGCCAGTAAAGAAATCTCGGGGGGGATTCAGCCCCAGCATTTT | CASKEISGGIQPQHF
many | NA | TRBJ1-5 | TRBV27 | TGTGCCAGCAGAGGGCCCTCCTGGGATCAGCCCCAGCATTTT | CASRGPSWDQPQHF
medium-sized | NA | TRBJ2-3 | TRBV19 | TGTGCCAGTAGTCTATTGACTCGAGATACGCAGTATTTT | CASSLLTRDTQYF
many | TRBD1 | TRBJ2-2 | TRBV5-4 | TGTGCCAGCAGCTTCCCGGGACAGGGCGCCGGGGAGCTGTTTTTT | CASSFPGQGAGELFF